The next 25 T cell receptor beta chains were all read from a single sample in a study of PD-L1 blockade in urothelial cancer (dated by TCRdb to 2016 to 2017). The time point label corresponds to: peripheral blood 6 weeks after treatment start. Library method: the immunoSEQ multiplex PCR assay. TCRdb took over this immuneACCESS table, retaining in-frame rearrangements with V and J assigned. Such tables are incomplete; in checked studies, under half of the missing clones stem from an unresolved V gene, and the remainder is unexplained. The sample yields just over 35,000 clones; 84% were counted once. Together, the top ten hold approximately 10% of the sample. The sequencing used PBMCs, collected around atezolizumab (anti-PD-L1) treatment. The receptor source for this set is a man in his forties with urothelial cancer.

The rearrangement links TRBV27 to TRBJ2-1, with a tentative D call TRBD2 (6 bases). This CDR3 comprises 15 residues. Germline V gene lookup returns CDR1 MNHEY and CDR2 SMNVEV (reference sequence). Trimming took 3 bases from V and 10 from J, leaving 19 bases between them. As DNA, the CDR3 is TGTGCCAGCAGTTTTCTGGGTGGAGGGGCTGAGGAGCAGTTCTTC. It yields the protein CASSFLGGGAEEQFF.

The chain recombines TRBV4-2 with TRBJ2-5, with a weak D call TRBD1 (7 bases). Germline V lookup: CDR1 LGHNA, CDR2 YNFKEQ. The CDR3 runs to 19 residues. V dropped 4 bases and J dropped 3 bases, with 27 bases sitting between them. The CDR3 DNA follows: TGTGCCAGCAGCCGGGACAGCGTAACTTTTGGCGGGGCCAAAGAGACCCAGTACTTC. Protein product: CASSRDSVTFGGAKETQYF.

The chain uses TRBV28 and TRBJ1-2; D is undetermined. The germline V and J ends were trimmed by 6 bases and 4 bases, with 6 bases remaining between them. The CDR3 is made up of 11 amino acids. Germline CDR1 reads MDHEN; CDR2 reads SYDVKM. The CDR3, as DNA: TGTGCCAGCAGAAATATCTATGGCTACACCTTC. It encodes CASRNIYGYTF.

CDR3: CASSGQGNNQPQHF. DNA for the CDR3: TGTGCCAGCAGTGGACAGGGGAACAATCAGCCCCAGCATTTT. The chain links TRBV28 to TRBJ1-5, with 9 bases aligning to TRBD1. CDR3 size: 14 residues. The V gene end was trimmed by 5 bases and the J gene end by 3 bases; junction bases not matched to a gene: 2. Looked up from germline, CDR1 is MDHEN and CDR2 is SYDVKM. Using reference TRBV28 and TRBJ1-5 for the parts outside the CDR3, the full variable domain is DVKVTQSSRYLVKRTGEKVFLECVQDMDHENMFWYRQDPGLGLRLIYFSYDVKMKEKGDIPEGYSVSREKKERFSLILESASTNQTSMYLCASSGQGNNQPQHFGDGTRLSIL.

The chain is built from TRBV27 and TRBJ2-7; 7 nucleotides align to TRBD1. From germline, CDR1 is MNHEY and CDR2 SMNVEV (reference sequence). V was pared by 11 bases and J by 2 bases, with 9 bases of the junction left unmatched. The CDR3 contains 13 residues. CDR3 in amino acids: CASSPGGPYEQYF. The DNA of the CDR3 is TGTGCCTCTTCTCCAGGGGGTCCCTACGAGCAGTACTTC.

V is TRBV6-5 and J is TRBJ2-5; 8 nucleotides agree with TRBD1. The CDR3 is made up of 12 amino acids. Germline V gene sequence: CDR1 MNHEY, CDR2 SVGAGI. V lost 5 bases to trimming and J lost 4 bases; unmatched junction nucleotides: 0. CDR3 residues: CASSTGGETQYF. The CDR3 DNA is TGTGCCAGCAGTACAGGGGGAGAGACCCAGTACTTC.

The chain couples TRBV28 to TRBJ2-7; D may be TRBD1 (5 bases). The CDR3 length is 15 residues. V lost 6 bases to trimming and J lost 0 bases, with 15 bases between them. Germline V gene lookup returns CDR1 MDHEN and CDR2 SYDVKM. DNA of the CDR3: TGTGCCAGCAGGGGTGACAGCCCCCGCTCCTACGAGCAGTACTTC. Its translation is CASRGDSPRSYEQYF.

This sequence joins TRBV30 and TRBJ2-3; a weak D match, TRBD2 (5 bases). CDR3 size: 13 residues. V was trimmed by 3 bases and J by 6 bases, leaving 13 bases between them. Germline values: CDR1 GTSNPN, CDR2 SVGIG (reference sequence). CDR3 loop: CAWRGSQWDTQYF. CDR3 nucleotide sequence: TGTGCCTGGAGAGGGAGTCAGTGGGATACGCAGTATTTT. Together with reference TRBV30 and TRBJ2-3, the CDR3 gives the full variable domain: SQTIHQWPATLVQPVGSPLSLECTVEGTSNPNLYWYRQAAGRGLQLLFYSVGIGQISSEVPQNLSASRPQDRQFILSSKKLLLSDSGFYLCAWRGSQWDTQYFGPGTRLTVL.

The chain joins TRBV5-5 to TRBJ2-7, with D perhaps matching TRBD1 (5 bases). V was pared by 1 base and J by 5 bases, with 10 bases between. The CDR3 runs 13 residues. Germline V gene data show CDR1 as SGHKS and CDR2 as YYEKEE (reference sequence). The DNA for the CDR3 is TGTGCCAGCAGCTTGATAAGGGGCGACGAGCAGTACTTC. Translation: CASSLIRGDEQYF.

The CDR3 loop reads CSVVPGQGADTGELFF. In DNA form, the CDR3 reads TGCAGCGTTGTCCCAGGACAGGGGGCGGACACCGGGGAGCTGTTTTTT. The chain is built from TRBV29-1 and TRBJ2-2; 11 bases agree with TRBD1. With V trimmed by 4 bases and J by 3 bases, 7 bases remained unmatched. The V gene's germline CDR1 is SQVTM and CDR2 ANQGSEA. This CDR3 comprises 16 residues.

The rearrangement links TRBV4-1 to TRBJ2-3; D may be TRBD1 (7 bases). The germline V gene encodes CDR1 MGHRA and CDR2 YSYEKL. The CDR3 runs 15 residues. Trimming shortened V by 11 bases and J by 3 bases, and 21 bases separated the two germline ends. The CDR3 bases are TGCGCCGCCAGGGGGGACCGGGGAGATACAGATACGCAGTATTTT. Its translation: CAARGDRGDTDTQYF.

V and J are TRBV19 and TRBJ1-2; unclear D gene. The CDR3 runs 15 residues. CDR1 LNHDA and CDR2 SQIVND come from the germline V gene (reference sequence). V was clipped by 1 base and J by 0 bases, with 9 bases between them. The CDR3 DNA is TGTGCCAGTAGTATAGCTGCCAGATCTAACTATGGCTACACCTTC. Translating gives CASSIAARSNYGYTF. Variable domain in full (rest from reference TRBV19 and TRBJ1-2): DGGITQSPKYLFRKEGQNVTLSCEQNLNHDAMYWYRQDPGQGLRLIYYSQIVNDFQKGDIAEGYSVSREKKESFPLTVTSAQKNPTAFYLCASSIAARSNYGYTFGSGTRLTVV.

This sequence joins TRBV28 and TRBJ1-4; D is perhaps TRBD1 (6 bases). The CDR3 totals 13 residues. Germline V gives CDR1 MDHEN, CDR2 SYDVKM. Trimming stripped 9 bases from V and 4 bases from J, with 12 bases between. CDR3 nucleotides: TGTGCCAGTCGAACAGGGAATAATGAAAAACTGTTTTTT. Translated: CASRTGNNEKLFF. The full variable domain, rest sourced from reference TRBV28 and TRBJ1-4, is DVKVTQSSRYLVKRTGEKVFLECVQDMDHENMFWYRQDPGLGLRLIYFSYDVKMKEKGDIPEGYSVSREKKERFSLILESASTNQTSMYLCASRTGNNEKLFFGSGTQLSVL.

The chain joins TRBV20-1 to TRBJ1-2; D not resolved. Germline V gene sequence: CDR1 DFQATT, CDR2 SNEGSKA (reference sequence). The CDR3 has 11 amino acids. V was cut by 6 bases and J by 8 bases, with 13 bases left in between. The CDR3 region has the DNA TGCAGTGCCTTCGGGTTCCGGGGCTACACCTTC. It specifies CSAFGFRGYTF.

This clone was detected only once. V gene TRBV11-3 combines with J gene TRBJ2-3, with a tentative D call TRBD2 (6 bases). Trimming removed 5 bases from V and 0 bases from J, with 9 bases in between. CDR1 SGHNT and CDR2 YENEEA come from the germline V gene. The CDR3 has 14 amino acids. DNA for the CDR3: TGTGCCAGCAGCGGGGGGTCTAGCACAGATACGCAGTATTTT. Encoded protein: CASSGGSSTDTQYF.

The sample holds one count of this clone. The chain links TRBV19 to TRBJ1-1; no firm D call. The V and J ends lost 0 bases and 5 bases respectively, with 13 bases between them. The CDR3 runs 15 residues. Per the germline V gene, CDR1 is LNHDA and CDR2 is SQIVND (reference sequence). The CDR3 DNA reads as TGTGCCAGTAGTATAGATCGGGGAGGGCTGACTGAAGCTTTCTTT. It specifies CASSIDRGGLTEAFF.

The V and J genes are TRBV4-2 and TRBJ2-7, with 10 bases aligning to TRBD2. Germline V gene sequence: CDR1 LGHNA, CDR2 YNFKEQ. V lost 0 bases, J lost 4 bases, and 15 bases stayed unmatched. The CDR3 loop spans 19 amino acids. DNA for the CDR3: TGTGCCAGCAGCCAAGACCCAGCGGGAGGGCCCGCTTCGGGGTACGAGCAGTACTTC. This translates into CASSQDPAGGPASGYEQYF.

This sequence joins TRBV5-6 and TRBJ2-7; D uncertain. The V end was cut by 2 bases, the J end by 7 bases, with 7 bases between. Germline values: CDR1 SGHDT, CDR2 YYEEEE. The CDR3 consists of 11 residues. The CDR3: CASSFSLEQYF. As DNA, the CDR3 is TGTGCCAGCAGCTTTTCCCTGGAGCAGTACTTC. Complete variable domain (other parts from reference TRBV5-6 and TRBJ2-7): DAGVTQSPTHLIKTRGQQVTLRCSPKSGHDTVSWYQQALGQGPQFIFQYYEEEERQRGNFPDRFSGHQFPNYSSELNVNALLLGDSALYLCASSFSLEQYFGPGTRLTVT.

V usage is TRBV4-3 and J usage is TRBJ1-2; D might be TRBD1 (5 bases). V was cut by 0 bases and J by 2 bases, with 7 bases left in between. This CDR3 has 14 residues. From germline, CDR1 is LGHNA and CDR2 YSLEER. The CDR3: CASSQEWGNYGYTF. CDR3 DNA: TGCGCCAGCAGCCAAGAGTGGGGCAACTATGGCTACACCTTC.

V gene TRBV28 combines with J gene TRBJ1-1; maybe TRBD1 (5 bases). The CDR3 sequence is 13 residues long. Germline assignment: CDR1 MDHEN and CDR2 SYDVKM. Trimming pared 8 bases from V and 7 bases from J, leaving 17 bases between. CDR3 sequence: CASFQGTPGEAFF. Written as DNA, the CDR3 is TGTGCCAGCTTCCAGGGAACCCCCGGTGAAGCTTTCTTT.

The chain uses TRBV27 and TRBJ2-1, with 10 nucleotides matching TRBD2. The CDR3 has 14 amino acids. CDR1 is MNHEY and CDR2 is SMNVEV in the germline V gene (reference sequence). Germline trimming cut 7 bases from V and 12 bases from J; bases unmatched to any gene: 12. The CDR3 loop is CASTFQREGGTQFF. Here the CDR3 DNA reads TGTGCCAGCACTTTCCAGCGGGAGGGCGGGACGCAGTTCTTC.

This rearrangement joins TRBV6-5 to TRBJ2-3, with D possibly TRBD2 on 5 matching bases. The germline V gene has CDR1 MNHEY and CDR2 SVGAGI. CDR3 length: 13 residues. V dropped 5 bases and J dropped 2 bases, with 8 bases sitting between them. The CDR3 loop reads CASSERYTDTQYF. For the CDR3, the DNA is TGTGCCAGCAGTGAGCGGTACACAGATACGCAGTATTTT.

This clone was observed a single time. The V gene is TRBV30, the J gene TRBJ2-1, with 7 bases that match TRBD2. CDR1 GTSNPN and CDR2 SVGIG come from the germline V gene (reference sequence). This CDR3 is 15 amino acids long. Unmatched junction bases numbered 5, after V lost 3 bases and J lost 0 bases. CDR3 amino acids: CAWREAGSSYNEQFF. CDR3 DNA sequence: TGTGCCTGGAGGGAAGCGGGGAGCTCCTACAATGAGCAGTTCTTC.

This clone has only one observation. The J gene is TRBJ2-1, the V gene TRBV13, with TRBD2 matching over 8 bases. The V gene's germline CDR1 is PRHDT and CDR2 FYEKMQ (reference sequence). The trim removed 4 bases at V and 0 bases at J, leaving 5 bases unmatched. The CDR3 runs to 16 residues. The CDR3 nucleotides are TGTGCCAGCAGCTCCGGGAGGGTGAGCTCCTACAATGAGCAGTTCTTC. Protein product: CASSSGRVSSYNEQFF.

This clone was seen only a few times. The chain has TRBV28 and TRBJ1-4; tentative D call: TRBD1 (6 bases). The ends were cut back, 3 bases at V and 0 bases at J, with 14 bases in the middle. The CDR3 is 17 residues long. The V gene's germline CDR1 is MDHEN and CDR2 SYDVKM. The CDR3 DNA reads as TGTGCCAGCAGTTTCACAGGGAATGGGGCAACTAATGAAAAACTGTTTTTT. Encoded protein: CASSFTGNGATNEKLFF.